The 19 T cell receptor beta chains reported below all come from one sample, sequenced in a study of blood T cell repertoires in COVID-19. The table came from immunoSEQ multiplex PCR; TCRdb's copy has only in-frame clones and leaves some out. Counted here are under 300,000 clones, approximately 86% occurring once; the ten biggest clones make up approximately 6.8%. Sequences were obtained from peripheral blood. These receptors were obtained from a woman aged 70-85 years with active or convalescent COVID-19.

V and J are TRBV10-3 and TRBJ1-1, with TRBD1 matching over 7 bases. The trim removed 11 bases at V and 1 base at J, leaving 7 bases unmatched. CDR3 length: 13 residues. Germline-derived CDR1 and CDR2 are ENHRY and SYGVKD. The CDR3 nucleotides read TGTGCCTTAGGGCAGGGGGAGAACACTGAAGCTTTCTTT. It is translated as CALGQGENTEAFF.

Written as DNA, the CDR3 is TGTGCCAGTCAAGATACAGGGTTGGACGAGCAGTACTTC. It yields the protein CASQDTGLDEQYF. The chain combines TRBV19 with TRBJ2-7, with D perhaps TRBD1 (6 bases). The V and J ends lost 8 bases and 5 bases respectively, with 16 bases between them. The CDR3 totals 13 residues. CDR1 LNHDA and CDR2 SQIVND come from the germline V gene (reference sequence).

The chain uses TRBV19 and TRBJ1-1, with 9 nucleotides matching TRBD1. V dropped 7 bases and J dropped 1; count of bases not matched to a gene: 4. Per germline, CDR1 LNHDA and CDR2 SQIVND (reference sequence). The CDR3 is made up of 14 amino acids. The CDR3: CASTGQGRNTEAFF. The CDR3 bases are TGTGCCAGTACCGGACAGGGGAGGAACACTGAAGCTTTCTTT. The full variable domain, completed using reference TRBV19 and TRBJ1-1, is DGGITQSPKYLFRKEGQNVTLSCEQNLNHDAMYWYRQDPGQGLRLIYYSQIVNDFQKGDIAEGYSVSREKKESFPLTVTSAQKNPTAFYLCASTGQGRNTEAFFGQGTRLTVV.

The V and J genes are TRBV7-2 and TRBJ1-2; the D is unclear. CDR1 SGHTA and CDR2 FQGNSA come from the germline V gene. This CDR3 contains 14 residues. V gave up 7 bases and J gave up 3 bases, with 15 bases separating them. CDR3 in DNA: TGTGCCAGCACCGGGTCGCTCAAATACTATGGCTACACCTTC. It encodes CASTGSLKYYGYTF.

The V and J genes are TRBV27 and TRBJ2-7; D unresolved. V was cut by 8 bases and J by 4 bases, with 12 bases left in between. CDR1 is MNHEY, CDR2 SMNVEV, per germline (reference sequence). The CDR3 is made up of 12 amino acids. CDR3 DNA: TGTGCCAGCTCATCGGCAGGTTACGAGCAGTACTTC. Protein sequence: CASSSAGYEQYF.

The chain combines TRBV28 with TRBJ1-2; 7 nucleotides agree with TRBD1. The trim removed 6 bases at V and 7 bases at J, leaving 14 bases unmatched. CDR1 and CDR2 (germline): MDHEN, SYDVKM. This CDR3 is 15 amino acids long. CDR3 residues: CASSLNRGRGGGYTF. The CDR3 nucleotides are TGTGCCAGCAGCTTAAACAGGGGAAGAGGAGGTGGCTACACCTTC.

V gene TRBV4-2 combines with J gene TRBJ2-5, with D possibly being TRBD1 (6 bases). This CDR3 spans 19 amino acids. Germline loops: CDR1 LGHNA, CDR2 YNFKEQ. The V and J ends lost 0 bases and 2 bases respectively, with 22 bases between them. The CDR3 bases are TGTGCCAGCAGCCAAGACCCCCTTCCCGGGTTAGGGGGACAAGAGACCCAGTACTTC. This encodes CASSQDPLPGLGGQETQYF.

This CDR3 is CASSLGGTALGEQYF. The CDR3 nucleotides read TGTGCCAGCAGCTTGGGAGGGACAGCCCTCGGCGAGCAGTACTTC. The gene calls are TRBV5-5 and TRBJ2-7, with TRBD1 matching over 7 bases. The CDR3 runs 15 residues. CDR1 is SGHKS and CDR2 is YYEKEE in the germline V gene (reference sequence). V was pared by 0 bases and J by 6 bases, with 9 bases of the junction left unmatched.

The chain uses TRBV27 and TRBJ2-3; possible D gene TRBD1, 5 bases. V shed 5 bases and J shed 5 bases, with 8 bases lying between them. The CDR3 is made up of 12 amino acids. Germline loops: CDR1 MNHEY, CDR2 SMNVEV (reference sequence). The CDR3 region is CASSGALDTQYF. In DNA form, the CDR3 reads TGTGCCAGCAGTGGGGCCTTAGATACGCAGTATTTT.

This sequence joins TRBV6-5 and TRBJ1-1; TRBD1 might be the D (6 bases). Germline CDR1 is MNHEY and CDR2 is SVGAGI. Deletions cut 8 bases from V and 4 bases from J, with 17 bases between. The CDR3 has 14 residues. The CDR3 is CASETGKWGTEAFF. Written as DNA, the CDR3 is TGTGCCAGCGAAACAGGGAAGTGGGGCACTGAAGCTTTCTTT.

The chain combines TRBV10-3 with TRBJ2-1, with TRBD2 as a possible D gene (6 bases). This CDR3 is 13 amino acids long. The V gene lost 7 bases and the J gene lost 5 bases, with 12 bases spanning the gap. Germline-derived CDR1 and CDR2 are ENHRY and SYGVKD. The CDR3 DNA reads TGTGCCATCAACCAGGGAGGCAACAATGAGCAGTTCTTC. Protein: CAINQGGNNEQFF.

The rearrangement links TRBV7-6 to TRBJ2-5, with 11 bases fitting TRBD2. Trimming at V came to 5 bases and at J to 10 bases, leaving 6 bases not matched to a gene. The CDR3 is made up of 13 amino acids. Germline CDR1 is SGHVS and CDR2 is FNYEAQ. Here the CDR3 DNA reads TGTGCCAGCAGCGGGCTAGCGGGGGGTGACCAGTACTTC. Protein sequence: CASSGLAGGDQYF.

The chain is built from TRBV5-1 and TRBJ1-2, with D tentatively TRBD1 (5 bases). Germline assignment: CDR1 SGHRS and CDR2 YFSETQ. Trimming shortened V by 0 bases and J by 5 bases, and 17 bases separated the two germline ends. CDR3 length equals 16 residues. In DNA, the CDR3 is TGCGCCAGCAGCTTGGGTCGGGACTCCGGTGTATATGGCTACACCTTC. It specifies CASSLGRDSGVYGYTF.

This clone was seen at least ten times. The chain joins TRBV10-3 to TRBJ2-5; TRBD1 matches at 7 bases. J gave up 5 bases and V 0 bases, and 6 bases lay outside the gene matches. Germline loops: CDR1 ENHRY, CDR2 SYGVKD. The CDR3 length is 15 residues. The DNA of the CDR3 is TGTGCCATCAGTGAGTCTCAGGGGGTTGGGGAGACCCAGTACTTC. Its protein is CAISESQGVGETQYF.

This chain uses TRBV12-3 or TRBV12-4 with TRBJ1-2, with D uncertain. Trimming pared 5 bases from V and 3 bases from J, leaving 10 bases between. CDR3 length: 13 amino acids. CDR3 in amino acids: CASSLSRDYGYTF. The CDR3 bases are TGTGCCAGCAGTCTGTCGCGGGACTATGGCTACACCTTC.

The rearrangement joins TRBV4-3 to TRBJ2-3; D call uncertain. The CDR3 is 15 residues long. Per germline, CDR1 LGHNA and CDR2 YSLEER. V shed 0 bases and J shed 1 base, with 8 bases lying between them. CDR3 DNA: TGCGCCAGCAGCCAAGATAGAATCGGCACAGATACGCAGTATTTT. This sequence encodes CASSQDRIGTDTQYF.

The rearrangement links TRBV5-1 to TRBJ2-5, with 9 nucleotides matching TRBD2. V trimming: 1 base; J trimming: 0 bases; junction bases outside the gene matches: 10. The CDR3 extends over 18 amino acids. The germline gives CDR1 SGHRS, CDR2 YFSETQ. The CDR3 here is CASSLLGSGGRNQETQYF. CDR3 DNA sequence: TGCGCCAGCAGCTTGCTGGGTAGCGGGGGTCGTAACCAAGAGACCCAGTACTTC. Full variable domain (outside the CDR3, taken from reference TRBV5-1 and TRBJ2-5): KAGVTQTPRYLIKTRGQQVTLSCSPISGHRSVSWYQQTPGQGLQFLFEYFSETQRNKGNFPGRFSGRQFSNSRSEMNVSTLELGDSALYLCASSLLGSGGRNQETQYFGPGTRLLVL.

Comments on this clone: Sequence at one end of the junction differs from germline and may be a read error. The J gene is TRBJ2-5, the V gene TRBV5-8, with 7 bases that match TRBD1. The CDR3 is made up of 14 amino acids. From germline, CDR1 is SGHTS and CDR2 YDEGEE. The CDR3 here is CASSSGQLQEAQYF. CDR3 nucleotides: TGTGCCAGCAGCTCGGGACAGCTCCAAGAGGCCCAGTACTTC.

This clone was seen only a few times. The V call is TRBV6-5, the J call TRBJ1-6; maybe TRBD1 (5 bases). Trimming shortened V by 2 bases and J by 9 bases, and 11 bases separated the two germline ends. CDR3 length: 14 residues. Germline V lookup: CDR1 MNHEY, CDR2 SVGAGI. CDR3 sequence: CASSYGQEASPLHF. In nucleotides, the CDR3 is TGTGCCAGCAGTTACGGACAAGAGGCTTCACCCCTCCACTTT.